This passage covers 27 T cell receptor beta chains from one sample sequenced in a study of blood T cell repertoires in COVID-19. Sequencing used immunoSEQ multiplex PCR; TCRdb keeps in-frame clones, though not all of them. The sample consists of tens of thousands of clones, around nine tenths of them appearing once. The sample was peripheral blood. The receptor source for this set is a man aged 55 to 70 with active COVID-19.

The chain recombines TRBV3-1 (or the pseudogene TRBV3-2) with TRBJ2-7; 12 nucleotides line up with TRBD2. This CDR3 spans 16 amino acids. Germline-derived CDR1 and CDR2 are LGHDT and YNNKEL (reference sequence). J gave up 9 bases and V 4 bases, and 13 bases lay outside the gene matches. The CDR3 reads CASSLRTSGMTGGQYF. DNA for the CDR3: TGTGCCAGCAGCCTTCGGACTAGCGGGATGACGGGCGGGCAGTACTTC.

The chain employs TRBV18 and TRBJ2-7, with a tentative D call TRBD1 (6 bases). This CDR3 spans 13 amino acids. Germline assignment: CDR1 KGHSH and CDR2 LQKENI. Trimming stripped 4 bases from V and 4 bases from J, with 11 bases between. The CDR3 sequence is CASSLGQLYEQYF. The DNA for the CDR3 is TGTGCCAGCTCACTAGGACAGCTATACGAGCAGTACTTC.

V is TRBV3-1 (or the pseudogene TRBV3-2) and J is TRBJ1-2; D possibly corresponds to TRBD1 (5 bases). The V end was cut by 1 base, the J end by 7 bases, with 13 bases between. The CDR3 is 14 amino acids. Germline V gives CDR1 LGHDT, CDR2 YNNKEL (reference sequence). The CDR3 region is CASSQGAGWFGYTF. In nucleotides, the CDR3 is TGTGCCAGCAGCCAAGGGGCAGGGTGGTTTGGCTACACCTTC.

CDR3 amino acids: CASSFPGYNEQFF. CDR3 bases: TGTGCCAGCAGTTTTCCCGGGTACAATGAGCAGTTCTTC. The chain combines TRBV6-6 with TRBJ2-1; D gene ambiguous. Germline CDR1 reads MNHNY; CDR2 reads SVGAGI (reference sequence). V was cut by 4 bases and J by 4 bases, with 8 bases left in between. This CDR3 is built from 13 residues.

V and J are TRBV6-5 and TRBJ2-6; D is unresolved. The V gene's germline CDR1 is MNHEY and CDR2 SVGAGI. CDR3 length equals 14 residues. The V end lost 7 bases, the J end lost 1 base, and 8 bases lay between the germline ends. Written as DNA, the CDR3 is TGTGCCAGCAAACAACCTTCTGGGGCCAACGTCCTGACTTTC. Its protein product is CASKQPSGANVLTF.

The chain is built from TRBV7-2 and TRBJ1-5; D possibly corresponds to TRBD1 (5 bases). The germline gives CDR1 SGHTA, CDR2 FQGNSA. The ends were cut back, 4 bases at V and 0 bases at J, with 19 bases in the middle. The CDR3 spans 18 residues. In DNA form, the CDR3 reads TGTGCCAGCAGCTCCACAGGTGCCCAAATGTATAGCAATCAGCCCCAGCATTTT. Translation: CASSSTGAQMYSNQPQHF.

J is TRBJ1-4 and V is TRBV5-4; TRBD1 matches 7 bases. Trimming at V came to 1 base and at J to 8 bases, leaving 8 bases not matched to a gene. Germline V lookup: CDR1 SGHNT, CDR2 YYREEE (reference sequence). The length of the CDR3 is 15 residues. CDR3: CASSLSGDSGEKLFF. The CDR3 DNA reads TGTGCCAGCAGCTTGTCCGGGGACAGTGGCGAAAAACTGTTTTTT.

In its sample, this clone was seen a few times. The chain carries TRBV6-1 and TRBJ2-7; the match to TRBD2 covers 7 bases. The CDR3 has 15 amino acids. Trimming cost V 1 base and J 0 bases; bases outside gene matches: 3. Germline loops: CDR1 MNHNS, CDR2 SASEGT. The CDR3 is CASSEEGLFSYEQYF. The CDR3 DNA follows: TGTGCCAGCAGTGAAGAGGGACTATTCTCCTACGAGCAGTACTTC.

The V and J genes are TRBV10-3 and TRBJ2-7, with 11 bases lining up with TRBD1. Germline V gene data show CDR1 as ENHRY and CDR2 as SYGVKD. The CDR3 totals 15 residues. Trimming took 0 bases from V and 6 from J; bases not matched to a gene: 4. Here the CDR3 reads CAISESKGQGVEQYF. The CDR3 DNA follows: TGTGCCATCAGTGAGTCAAAGGGACAGGGGGTCGAGCAGTACTTC.

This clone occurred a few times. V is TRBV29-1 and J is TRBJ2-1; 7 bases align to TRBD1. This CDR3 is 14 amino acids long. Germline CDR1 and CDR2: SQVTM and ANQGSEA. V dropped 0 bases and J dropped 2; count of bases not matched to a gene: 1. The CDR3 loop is CSVEDRGTYNEQFF. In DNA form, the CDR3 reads TGCAGCGTTGAAGACAGGGGGACCTACAATGAGCAGTTCTTC.

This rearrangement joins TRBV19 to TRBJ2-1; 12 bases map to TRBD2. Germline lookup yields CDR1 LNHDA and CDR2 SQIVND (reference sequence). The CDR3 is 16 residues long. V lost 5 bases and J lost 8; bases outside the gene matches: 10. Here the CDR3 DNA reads TGTGCCAGTAGTTCACCAGTGACTAGCGGGAGCGATGAGCAGTTCTTC. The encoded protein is CASSSPVTSGSDEQFF.

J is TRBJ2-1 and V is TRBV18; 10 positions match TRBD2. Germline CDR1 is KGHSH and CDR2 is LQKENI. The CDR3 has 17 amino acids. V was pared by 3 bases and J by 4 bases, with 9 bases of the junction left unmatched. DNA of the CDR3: TGTGCCAGCTCACCCCCCGCAGCTAGCGGGAGTTACAATGAGCAGTTCTTC. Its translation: CASSPPAASGSYNEQFF.

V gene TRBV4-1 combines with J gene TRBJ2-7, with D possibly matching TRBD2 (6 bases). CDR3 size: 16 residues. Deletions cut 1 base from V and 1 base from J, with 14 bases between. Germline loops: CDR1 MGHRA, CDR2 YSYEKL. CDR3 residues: CASSQGPSEGSYEQYF. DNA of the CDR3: TGCGCCAGCAGCCAAGGCCCCTCGGAGGGTTCCTACGAGCAGTACTTC.

For the CDR3, the DNA is TGTGCCAGCAGTGAAGCGGGCAGCCCCTATGAAGCTTTCTTT. It translates to CASSEAGSPYEAFF. The chain uses TRBV6-1 and TRBJ1-1, with D unresolved. This CDR3 is built from 14 residues. V was shortened by 0 bases and J by 7 bases, with 12 bases between the two germline ends. Germline loops: CDR1 MNHNS, CDR2 SASEGT.

CDR3 bases: TGTGCCAGCAGCGGTGGACAGGGGGTGGCCTACGAGCAGTACTTC. Translating it yields CASSGGQGVAYEQYF. J is TRBJ2-7 and V is TRBV7-8; 10 positions agree with TRBD1. The length of the CDR3 is 15 residues. Germline V lookup: CDR1 SGHVS, CDR2 FQNEAQ. V lost 5 bases and J lost 2; bases outside the gene matches: 6.

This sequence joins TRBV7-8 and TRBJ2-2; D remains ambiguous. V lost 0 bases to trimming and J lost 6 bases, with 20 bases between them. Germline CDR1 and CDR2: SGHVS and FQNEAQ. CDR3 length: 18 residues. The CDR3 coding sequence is TGTGCCAGCAGCTTAGCGCTCCACAGCCCCTGGTTTGCCGGGGAGCTGTTTTTT. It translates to CASSLALHSPWFAGELFF.

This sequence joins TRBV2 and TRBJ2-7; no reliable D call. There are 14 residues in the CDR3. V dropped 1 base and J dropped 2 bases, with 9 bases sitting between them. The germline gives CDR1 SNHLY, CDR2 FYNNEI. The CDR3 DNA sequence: TGTGCCAGCAGTGAAGTTGAGTCCCCCTACGAGCAGTACTTC. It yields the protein CASSEVESPYEQYF.

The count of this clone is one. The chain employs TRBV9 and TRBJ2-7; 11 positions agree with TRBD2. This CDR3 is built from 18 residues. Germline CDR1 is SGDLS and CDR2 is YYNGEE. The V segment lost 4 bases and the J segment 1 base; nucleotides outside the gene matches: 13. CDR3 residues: CASSPGLAGPSSSYEQYF. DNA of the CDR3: TGTGCCAGCAGCCCCGGACTAGCGGGCCCGAGTTCTTCCTACGAGCAGTACTTC.

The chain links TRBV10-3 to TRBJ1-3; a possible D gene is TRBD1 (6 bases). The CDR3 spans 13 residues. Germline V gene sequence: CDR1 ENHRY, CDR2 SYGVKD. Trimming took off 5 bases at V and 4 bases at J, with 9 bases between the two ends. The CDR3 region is CAISTGTGNTIYF. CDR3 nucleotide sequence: TGTGCCATCAGTACAGGGACAGGAAACACCATATATTTT.

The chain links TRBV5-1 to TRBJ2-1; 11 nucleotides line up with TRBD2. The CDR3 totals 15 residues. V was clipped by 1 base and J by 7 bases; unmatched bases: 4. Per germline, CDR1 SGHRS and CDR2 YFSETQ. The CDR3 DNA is TGCGCCAGCAGCTTGACTAGCGGGAGTCGTAATGAGCAGTTCTTC. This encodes CASSLTSGSRNEQFF.

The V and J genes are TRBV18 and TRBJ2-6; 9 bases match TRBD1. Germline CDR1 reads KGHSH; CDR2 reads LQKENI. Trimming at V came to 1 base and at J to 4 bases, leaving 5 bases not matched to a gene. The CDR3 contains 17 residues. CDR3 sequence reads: CASSPLQGATGANVLTF. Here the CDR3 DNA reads TGTGCCAGCTCACCACTACAGGGGGCTACAGGGGCCAACGTCCTGACTTTC.

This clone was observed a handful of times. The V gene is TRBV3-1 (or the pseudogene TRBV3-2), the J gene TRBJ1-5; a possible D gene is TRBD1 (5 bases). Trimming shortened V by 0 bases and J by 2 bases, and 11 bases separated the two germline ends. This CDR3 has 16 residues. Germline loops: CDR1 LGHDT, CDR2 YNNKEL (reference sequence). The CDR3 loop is CASSQDRGVGNQPQHF. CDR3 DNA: TGTGCCAGCAGCCAAGATCGGGGGGTTGGCAATCAGCCCCAGCATTTT.

Here the CDR3 DNA reads TGTGCCAGCAGAGGAGGTCATGGCTACACCTTC. This sequence encodes CASRGGHGYTF. V is TRBV27 and J is TRBJ1-2; D is unclear. Trimming took 6 bases from V and 6 from J, leaving 8 bases between them. CDR1 and CDR2 (germline): MNHEY, SMNVEV (reference sequence). The CDR3 has 11 amino acids.

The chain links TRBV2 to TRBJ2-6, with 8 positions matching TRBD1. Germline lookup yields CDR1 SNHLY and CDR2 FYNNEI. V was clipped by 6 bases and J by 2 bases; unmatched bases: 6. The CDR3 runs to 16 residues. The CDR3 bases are TGTGCCAGCAGCGGGGGACAGGTCACTGGGGCCAACGTCCTGACTTTC. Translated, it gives CASSGGQVTGANVLTF. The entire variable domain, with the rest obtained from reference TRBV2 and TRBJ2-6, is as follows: EPEVTQTPSHQVTQMGQEVILRCVPISNHLYFYWYRQILGQKVEFLVSFYNNEISEKSEIFDDQFSVERPDGSNFTLKIRSTKLEDSAMYFCASSGGQVTGANVLTFGAGSRLTVL.

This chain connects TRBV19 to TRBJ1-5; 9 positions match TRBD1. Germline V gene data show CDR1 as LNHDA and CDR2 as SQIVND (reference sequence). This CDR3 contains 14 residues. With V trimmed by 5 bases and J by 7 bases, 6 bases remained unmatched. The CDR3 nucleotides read TGTGCCAGTAGTTCCGGGACAGGGTCCCAGCCCCAGCATTTT. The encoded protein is CASSSGTGSQPQHF.

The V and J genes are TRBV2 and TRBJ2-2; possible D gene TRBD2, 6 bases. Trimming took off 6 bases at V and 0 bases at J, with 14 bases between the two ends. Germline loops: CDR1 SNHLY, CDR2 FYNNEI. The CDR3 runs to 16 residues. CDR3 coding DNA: TGTGCCAGCAGGGGAGGTGCGACACCGAACACCGGGGAGCTGTTTTTT. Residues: CASRGGATPNTGELFF.

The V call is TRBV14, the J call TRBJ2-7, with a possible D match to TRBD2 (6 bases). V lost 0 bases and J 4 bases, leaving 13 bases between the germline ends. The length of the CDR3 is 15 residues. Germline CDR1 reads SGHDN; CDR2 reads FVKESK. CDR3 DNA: TGTGCCAGCAGCCAAGAACGGGACTTGACGTACGAGCAGTACTTC. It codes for CASSQERDLTYEQYF. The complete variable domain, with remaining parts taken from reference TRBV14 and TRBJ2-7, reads EAGVTQFPSHSVIEKGQTVTLRCDPISGHDNLYWYRRVMGKEIKFLLHFVKESKQDESGMPNNRFLAERTGGTYSTLKVQPAELEDSGVYFCASSQERDLTYEQYFGPGTRLTVT.